The 27 T cell receptor beta chains below come from one sample, sequenced in a study of STAT5B mutations in CD4+ large granular lymphocyte leukemia. The table came from immunoSEQ multiplex PCR; TCRdb's copy has only in-frame clones and leaves some out. Among some 34,000 clones listed, 80% to 90% were seen once. The sample taken for sequencing was CD4+ T cells from blood buffy coats. The receptors were gathered from a human donor in good health.

This sequence joins TRBV4-2 and TRBJ2-1; D not resolved. The V gene lost 1 base and the J gene lost 4 bases, with 11 bases spanning the gap. The CDR3 sequence is 15 residues long. CDR1 is LGHNA, CDR2 YNFKEQ, per germline. The CDR3: CASSQGETAYNEQFF. As DNA, the CDR3 is TGTGCCAGCAGCCAAGGAGAAACGGCTTACAATGAGCAGTTCTTC.

The chain has TRBV19 and TRBJ2-1, with 13 bases fitting TRBD2. CDR1 is LNHDA and CDR2 is SQIVND in the germline V gene (reference sequence). The ends lost 5 bases at V and 6 bases at J; junction bases unmatched: 13. This CDR3 spans 18 amino acids. This CDR3 reads CASSETSLLAGGPNEQFF. CDR3 bases: TGTGCCAGTAGTGAAACCTCCCTACTAGCGGGAGGGCCCAATGAGCAGTTCTTC.

V and J are TRBV5-1 and TRBJ1-1, with a possible D match to TRBD1 (6 bases). The CDR3 is 14 residues long. V lost 4 bases and J lost 3, with 13 bases in between. Per germline, CDR1 SGHRS and CDR2 YFSETQ. The CDR3 DNA reads TGCGCCAGCAGCGAAGGGGGTATGGACACTGAAGCTTTCTTT. Protein: CASSEGGMDTEAFF.

V is TRBV12-5 and J is TRBJ2-3, with TRBD2 matching 10 bases. Trimming cost V 2 bases and J 4 bases; bases outside gene matches: 9. The CDR3 length is 17 residues. The germline CDR1 and CDR2 sequences are LGHNT and FRNRAP. CDR3 sequence reads: CASGLPQTSGLSDTQYF. CDR3 coding DNA: TGTGCTAGTGGTTTGCCCCAGACTAGCGGGCTTTCAGATACGCAGTATTTT.

The chain has TRBV28 and TRBJ1-1, with TRBD1 matching over 8 bases. Per germline, CDR1 MDHEN and CDR2 SYDVKM. V shed 5 bases and J 3 bases; nucleotides not matched to a gene: 8. The CDR3 has 15 amino acids. This chain's CDR3 is CASSTRQGSHTEAFF. CDR3 bases: TGTGCCAGCAGTACCCGACAGGGGAGTCACACTGAAGCTTTCTTT.

The V call is TRBV7-8, the J call TRBJ1-5, with D possibly being TRBD1 (6 bases). The CDR3 runs 15 residues. Deletions cut 3 bases from V and 7 bases from J, with 16 bases between. CDR1 and CDR2 from the germline V gene are SGHVS and FQNEAQ. In DNA, the CDR3 is TGTGCCAGCAGCTTTGACACAGGGTCGGAGCAGCCCCAGCATTTT. Protein sequence: CASSFDTGSEQPQHF.

The rearrangement links TRBV28 to TRBJ1-5, with D possibly matching TRBD1 (6 bases). The length of the CDR3 is 15 residues. Trimming took off 5 bases at V and 10 bases at J, with 21 bases between the two ends. Germline V CDR1 and CDR2: MDHEN, SYDVKM. The CDR3 loop reads CASSLDRPQESPQHF. CDR3 sequence (DNA): TGTGCCAGCAGTCTCGACAGGCCCCAAGAGAGCCCCCAGCATTTT.

The chain carries TRBV4-1 and TRBJ2-7; D uncertain. V was shortened by 4 bases and J by 4 bases, with 23 bases between the two germline ends. CDR1 and CDR2 from the germline V gene are MGHRA and YSYEKL. The CDR3 is 17 residues long. The CDR3 bases are TGCGCCAGCAGCCTCCAAGACCTGGGTATCGGAAGTTACGAGCAGTACTTC. Translating gives CASSLQDLGIGSYEQYF.

The V call is TRBV7-2, the J call TRBJ2-2; D remains ambiguous. V lost 2 bases and J 6 bases, leaving 10 bases between the germline ends. The germline gives CDR1 SGHTA, CDR2 FQGNSA. CDR3 length: 14 residues. CDR3 sequence: CASSLYLGAGELFF. DNA for the CDR3: TGTGCCAGCAGCTTATACCTAGGTGCCGGGGAGCTGTTTTTT.

The CDR3 spells CASSGRNSGNTIYF. The CDR3 DNA reads TGTGCCAGCAGTGGACGGAACTCTGGAAACACCATATATTTT. This sequence joins TRBV2 and TRBJ1-3; D is uncertain. The V and J ends lost 4 bases and 0 bases respectively, with 7 bases between them. The CDR3 runs 14 residues. CDR1 and CDR2 (germline): SNHLY, FYNNEI. The full variable domain, rest sourced from reference TRBV2 and TRBJ1-3, is EPEVTQTPSHQVTQMGQEVILRCVPISNHLYFYWYRQILGQKVEFLVSFYNNEISEKSEIFDDQFSVERPDGSNFTLKIRSTKLEDSAMYFCASSGRNSGNTIYFGEGSWLTVV.

The rearrangement joins TRBV9 to TRBJ2-3, with D perhaps assigned TRBD1 or TRBD2 (6 bases each). Germline values: CDR1 SGDLS, CDR2 YYNGEE. There are 16 residues in the CDR3. Trimming took off 0 bases at V and 6 bases at J, with 17 bases between the two ends. DNA of the CDR3: TGTGCCAGCAGCGTAGCAGGGGACTCCCCGTGGGATACGCAGTATTTT. This translates into CASSVAGDSPWDTQYF.

This chain connects TRBV5-8 to TRBJ2-7, with a weak D call TRBD2 (5 bases). Germline CDR1 is SGHTS and CDR2 is YDEGEE. The CDR3 covers 13 residues. V was clipped by 0 bases and J by 6 bases, with 10 bases between them. CDR3 sequence: CASSLVRGGEQYF. CDR3 sequence (DNA): TGTGCCAGCAGCTTGGTTCGGGGTGGCGAGCAGTACTTC.

In nucleotides, the CDR3 is TGTGCCAGTAGCCCCAGGGGATTTGGCAGGGGCTCCTACGAGCAGTACTTC. Translation: CASSPRGFGRGSYEQYF. The chain carries TRBV19 and TRBJ2-7; maybe TRBD1 (6 bases). Trimming removed 6 bases at V and 0 bases at J, with 21 bases between. Per germline, CDR1 LNHDA and CDR2 SQIVND (reference sequence). CDR3 length: 17 residues.

The rearrangement joins TRBV27 to TRBJ2-7, with D possibly matching TRBD2 (5 bases). This CDR3 has 13 amino acids. CDR1 MNHEY and CDR2 SMNVEV come from the germline V gene (reference sequence). V lost 6 bases, J lost 4 bases, and 13 bases lay in between. CDR3 sequence reads: CASSRRVAYEQYF. DNA of the CDR3: TGTGCCAGCAGCCGGCGGGTCGCTTACGAGCAGTACTTC.

V is TRBV15 and J is TRBJ1-5; no firm D call. Germline V gene data show CDR1 as LNHNV and CDR2 as YYDKDF (reference sequence). This CDR3 has 14 amino acids. V lost 1 base and J lost 0, with 4 bases in between. The CDR3 DNA follows: TGTGCCACCAGCAGAGCCAGTAGCAATCAGCCCCAGCATTTT. Its protein is CATSRASSNQPQHF.

A word on this clone: Compared with germline, one end of the junction differs, possibly owing to a read error. The gene calls are TRBV5-1 and TRBJ2-5, with D unclear. The CDR3 is 13 amino acids. Germline CDR1 SGHRS, CDR2 YFSETQ. In DNA, the CDR3 is TGCGCCAGCAGCTTCGACGGGCAAAGGAGTCAGGACTTC. The encoded protein is CASSFDGQRSQDF.

The V call is TRBV18, the J call TRBJ2-3, with TRBD2 matching 10 bases. The V segment lost 4 bases and the J segment 1 base; nucleotides outside the gene matches: 8. The CDR3 has 17 residues. The germline CDR1 and CDR2 sequences are KGHSH and LQKENI. CDR3: CASSLFGTSDGTDTQYF. The CDR3 bases are TGTGCCAGCTCACTGTTCGGGACTAGCGATGGCACAGATACGCAGTATTTT.

CDR3 loop: CASSSQGGGRTGELFF. The CDR3 coding sequence is TGTGCCAGCAGCTCCCAGGGTGGGGGGCGAACCGGGGAGCTGTTTTTT. The genes are TRBV7-6 and TRBJ2-2; D tentatively fits TRBD1 or TRBD2 (6 bases each). The germline CDR1 and CDR2 sequences are SGHVS and FNYEAQ. CDR3 length: 16 amino acids. Trimming took off 4 bases at V and 5 bases at J, with 17 bases between the two ends.

The J gene is TRBJ2-5, the V gene TRBV28, with D perhaps TRBD2 (5 bases). The V end lost 4 bases, the J end lost 6 bases, and 12 bases lay between the germline ends. The CDR3 consists of 13 residues. CDR1 and CDR2 (germline): MDHEN, SYDVKM. The CDR3 region is CASSSPGEKTQYF. CDR3 DNA: TGTGCCAGCAGTTCCCCCGGGGAAAAGACCCAGTACTTC.

This rearrangement joins TRBV7-9 to TRBJ1-2; maybe TRBD1 (6 bases). The CDR3 is 13 amino acids. The germline CDR1 and CDR2 sequences are SEHNR and FQNEAQ (reference sequence). V dropped 4 bases and J dropped 7 bases, with 13 bases sitting between them. The CDR3 protein is CASSSGTQGGYTF. The CDR3 DNA is TGTGCCAGCAGCTCCGGGACACAGGGTGGCTACACCTTC.

This rearrangement joins TRBV5-6 to TRBJ1-6, with 11 bases aligning to TRBD1. The CDR3 spans 15 residues. V dropped 4 bases and J dropped 9; count of bases not matched to a gene: 6. Germline assignment: CDR1 SGHDT and CDR2 YYEEEE. CDR3 sequence: CASSLAGTGGSPLHF. In DNA, the CDR3 is TGTGCCAGCAGCCTAGCCGGGACAGGGGGTTCACCCCTCCACTTT.

The genes are TRBV10-1 and TRBJ2-1; D is tentatively TRBD1 or TRBD2 (5 bases each). V was clipped by 0 bases and J by 7 bases, with 13 bases between them. The CDR3 totals 15 residues. Germline V gene data show CDR1 as WNHNN and CDR2 as SYGVQD (reference sequence). CDR3 protein: CASSESKGTGNEQFF. The CDR3 region has the DNA TGCGCCAGCAGTGAGTCGAAAGGGACGGGGAATGAGCAGTTCTTC.

The chain couples TRBV4-2 to TRBJ2-7; TRBD1 aligns across 9 bases. CDR1 LGHNA and CDR2 YNFKEQ come from the germline V gene. With 0 bases clipped from V and 5 bases from J, the junction kept 8 bases outside the gene matches. This CDR3 has 16 residues. The CDR3 is CASSQDLTGGFHEQYF. CDR3 DNA: TGTGCCAGCAGCCAAGACCTAACAGGGGGCTTTCACGAGCAGTACTTC.

In its sample, this clone was seen once. The genes are TRBV2 and TRBJ2-7; maybe TRBD2 (5 bases). V lost 10 bases, J lost 4 bases, and 11 bases lay in between. The CDR3 contains 11 residues. Germline V gives CDR1 SNHLY, CDR2 FYNNEI. CDR3 region: CAISPGYEQYF. The CDR3 nucleotides are TGTGCCATCTCCCCGGGGTACGAGCAGTACTTC.

The CDR3 loop reads CASSTGASGAYEQYF. The CDR3, as DNA: TGTGCCAGCAGCACAGGGGCTAGCGGGGCCTACGAGCAGTACTTC. This chain joins TRBV28 and TRBJ2-7; 9 nucleotides agree with TRBD2. This CDR3 region has 15 residues. The V and J ends lost 6 bases and 2 bases, in that order; junction bases with no gene match: 8. Per germline, CDR1 MDHEN and CDR2 SYDVKM.

V gene TRBV5-4 combines with J gene TRBJ1-5; perhaps TRBD1 as D (5 bases). Germline assignment: CDR1 SGHNT and CDR2 YYREEE (reference sequence). V gave up 0 bases and J gave up 7 bases, with 8 bases separating them. This CDR3 region has 13 residues. CDR3 in amino acids: CASSLGGDQPQHF. The DNA for the CDR3 is TGTGCCAGCAGCTTGGGGGGGGACCAGCCCCAGCATTTT.

The V gene is TRBV6-1, the J gene TRBJ2-1, with a weak D call TRBD1 (6 bases). Trimming took 3 bases from V and 2 from J, leaving 8 bases between them. Germline V gene data show CDR1 as MNHNS and CDR2 as SASEGT. The CDR3 is 14 amino acids. The CDR3 protein is CASSERDTYNEQFF. CDR3 nucleotides: TGTGCCAGCAGTGAGAGGGACACCTACAATGAGCAGTTCTTC.